This T cell receptor beta chain was retrieved from a study of blood T cell repertoires in COVID-19. Measured with immunoSEQ multiplex PCR; TCRdb has only the in-frame clones, and not every one. This repertoire shows 300,000 to 400,000 clones, about nine tenths found once; its top ten account for 1%. Trimming cost V 6 bases and J 4 bases, with 9 bases left between them. Germline CDR1 reads MDHEN; CDR2 reads SYDVKM. The CDR3 contains 13 residues. The specimen sequenced was peripheral blood. The TCR was taken from a man aged 50-60 years with active or convalescent COVID-19. This sequence joins TRBV28 and TRBJ1-4; no clear D. In nucleotides, the CDR3 is TGTGCCAGCAGGGGCGACGGTAATGAAAAACTGTTTTTT. It encodes CASRGDGNEKLFF.